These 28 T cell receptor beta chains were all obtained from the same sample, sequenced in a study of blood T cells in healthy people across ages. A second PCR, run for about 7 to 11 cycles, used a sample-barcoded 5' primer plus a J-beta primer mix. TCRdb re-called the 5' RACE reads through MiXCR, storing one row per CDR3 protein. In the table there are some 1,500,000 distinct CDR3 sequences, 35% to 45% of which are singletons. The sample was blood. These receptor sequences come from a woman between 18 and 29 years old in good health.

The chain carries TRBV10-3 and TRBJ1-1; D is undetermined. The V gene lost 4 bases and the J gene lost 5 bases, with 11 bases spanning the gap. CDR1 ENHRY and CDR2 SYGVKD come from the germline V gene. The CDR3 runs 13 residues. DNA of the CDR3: TGTGCCATCAGTGGGGCGGGAAAGACTGAAGCTTTCTTT. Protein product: CAISGAGKTEAFF.

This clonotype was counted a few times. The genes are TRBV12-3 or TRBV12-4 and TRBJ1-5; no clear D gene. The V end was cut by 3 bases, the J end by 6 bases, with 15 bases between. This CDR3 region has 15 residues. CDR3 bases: TGTGCCAGCAGTTTGAATTTTGGAGGGAGTCAGCCCCAGCATTTT. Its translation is CASSLNFGGSQPQHF.

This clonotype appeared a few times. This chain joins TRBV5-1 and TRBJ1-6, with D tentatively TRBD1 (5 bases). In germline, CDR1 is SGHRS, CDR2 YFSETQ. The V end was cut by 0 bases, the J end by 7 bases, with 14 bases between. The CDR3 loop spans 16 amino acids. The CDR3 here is CASSLDGQGENSPLHF. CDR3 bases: TGCGCCAGCAGCTTGGATGGGCAGGGCGAGAATTCACCCCTCCACTTT.

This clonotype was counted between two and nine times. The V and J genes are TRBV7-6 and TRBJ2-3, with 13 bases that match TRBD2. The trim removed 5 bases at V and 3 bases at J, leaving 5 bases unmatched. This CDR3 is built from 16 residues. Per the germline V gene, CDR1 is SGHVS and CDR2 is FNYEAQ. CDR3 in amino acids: CASSRTSGGHTDTQYF. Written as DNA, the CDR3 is TGTGCCAGCAGCAGGACTAGCGGGGGCCATACAGATACGCAGTATTTT.

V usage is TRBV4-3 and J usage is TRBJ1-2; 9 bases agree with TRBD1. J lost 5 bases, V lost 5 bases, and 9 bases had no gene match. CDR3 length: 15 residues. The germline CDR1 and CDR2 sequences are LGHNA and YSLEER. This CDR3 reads CASSAGQGSQYGYTF. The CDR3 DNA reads TGCGCCAGCAGCGCGGGACAGGGTAGTCAATATGGCTACACCTTC.

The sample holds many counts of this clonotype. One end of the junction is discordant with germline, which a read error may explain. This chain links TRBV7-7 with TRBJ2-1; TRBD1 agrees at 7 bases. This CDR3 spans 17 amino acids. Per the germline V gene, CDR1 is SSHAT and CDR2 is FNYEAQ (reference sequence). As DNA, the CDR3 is TGTGCTAGCAGCCTTGCCACAGGGGTAAGCTCCTACAATGAGCAGTTCTTC. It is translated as CASSLATGVSSYNEQFF.

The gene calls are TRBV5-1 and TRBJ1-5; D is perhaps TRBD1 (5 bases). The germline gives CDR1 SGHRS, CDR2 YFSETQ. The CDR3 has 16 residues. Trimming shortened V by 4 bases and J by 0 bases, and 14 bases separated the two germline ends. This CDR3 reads CASSPAGLGSNQPQHF. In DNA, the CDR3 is TGCGCCAGCAGCCCCGCGGGGCTTGGTAGCAATCAGCCCCAGCATTTT.

The CDR3 region has the DNA TGTGCCAGCGCCCCTAGGACAGGGGACATCTATGGCTACACCTTC. Residues: CASAPRTGDIYGYTF. This chain connects TRBV7-3 to TRBJ1-2; 9 nucleotides agree with TRBD1. This CDR3 is 15 amino acids long. Germline V gives CDR1 SGHTA, CDR2 FQGTGA. V shed 8 bases and J 4 bases; nucleotides not matched to a gene: 11. Combining the CDR3 with reference TRBV7-3 and TRBJ1-2 gives the whole variable domain GAGVSQTPSNKVTEKGKYVELRCDPISGHTALYWYRQSLGQGPEFLIYFQGTGAADDSGLPNDRFFAVRPEGSVSTLKIQRTERGDSAVYLCASAPRTGDIYGYTFGSGTRLTVV.

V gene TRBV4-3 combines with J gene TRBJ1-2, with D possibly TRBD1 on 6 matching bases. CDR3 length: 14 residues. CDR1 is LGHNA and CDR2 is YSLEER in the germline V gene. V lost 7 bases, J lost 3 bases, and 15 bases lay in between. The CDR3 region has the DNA TGCGCCAGCATCCAGGGGCGGGTAGACTATGGCTACACCTTC. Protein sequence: CASIQGRVDYGYTF.

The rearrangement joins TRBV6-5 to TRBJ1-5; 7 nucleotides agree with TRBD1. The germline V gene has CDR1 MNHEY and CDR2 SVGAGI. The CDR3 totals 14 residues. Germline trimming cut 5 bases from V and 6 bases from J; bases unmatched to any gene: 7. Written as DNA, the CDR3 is TGTGCCAGCAGTCCGACAGGGAGGAGTCAGCCCCAGCATTTT. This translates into CASSPTGRSQPQHF.

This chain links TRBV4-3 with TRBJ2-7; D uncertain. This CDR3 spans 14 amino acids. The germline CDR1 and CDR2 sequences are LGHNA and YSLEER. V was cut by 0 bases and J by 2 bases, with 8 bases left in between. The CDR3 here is CASSQDEGPYEQYF. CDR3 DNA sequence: TGCGCCAGCAGCCAAGATGAAGGTCCCTACGAGCAGTACTTC.

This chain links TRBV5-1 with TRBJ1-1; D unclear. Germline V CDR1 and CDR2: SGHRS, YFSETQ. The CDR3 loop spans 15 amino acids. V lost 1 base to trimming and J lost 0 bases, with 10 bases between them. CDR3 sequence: CASSLQAALNTEAFF. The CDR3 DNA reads TGCGCCAGCAGCTTGCAGGCGGCCTTGAACACTGAAGCTTTCTTT. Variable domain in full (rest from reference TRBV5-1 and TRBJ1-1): KAGVTQTPRYLIKTRGQQVTLSCSPISGHRSVSWYQQTPGQGLQFLFEYFSETQRNKGNFPGRFSGRQFSNSRSEMNVSTLELGDSALYLCASSLQAALNTEAFFGQGTRLTVV.

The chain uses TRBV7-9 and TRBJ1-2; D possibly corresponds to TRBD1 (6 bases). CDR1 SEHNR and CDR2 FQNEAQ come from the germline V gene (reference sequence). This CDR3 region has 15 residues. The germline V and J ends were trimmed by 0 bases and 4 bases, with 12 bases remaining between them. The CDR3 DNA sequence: TGTGCCAGCAGCTTAGCTGTGACAGGATCCTATGGCTACACCTTC. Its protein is CASSLAVTGSYGYTF.

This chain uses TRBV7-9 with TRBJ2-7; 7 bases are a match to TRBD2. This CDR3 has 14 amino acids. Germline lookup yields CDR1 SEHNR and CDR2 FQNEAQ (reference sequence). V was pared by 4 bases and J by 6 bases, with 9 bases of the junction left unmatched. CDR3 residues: CASSSLAEGGEQYF. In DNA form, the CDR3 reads TGTGCCAGCAGCTCCCTAGCGGAGGGCGGCGAGCAGTACTTC.

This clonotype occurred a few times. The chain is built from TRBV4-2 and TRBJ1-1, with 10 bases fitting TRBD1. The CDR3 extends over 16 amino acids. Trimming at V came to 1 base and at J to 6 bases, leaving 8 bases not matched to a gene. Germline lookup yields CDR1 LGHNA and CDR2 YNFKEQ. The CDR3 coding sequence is TGTGCCAGCAGCCAAGGGACAGGGGGAATTTATTCTGAAGCTTTCTTT. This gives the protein CASSQGTGGIYSEAFF.

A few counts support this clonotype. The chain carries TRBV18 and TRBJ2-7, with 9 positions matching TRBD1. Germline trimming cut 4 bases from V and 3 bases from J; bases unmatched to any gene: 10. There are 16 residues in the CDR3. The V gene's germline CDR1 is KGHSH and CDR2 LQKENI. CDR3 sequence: CASSQSQGAQGYEQYF. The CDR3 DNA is TGTGCCAGCTCACAGTCACAGGGGGCTCAGGGCTACGAGCAGTACTTC.

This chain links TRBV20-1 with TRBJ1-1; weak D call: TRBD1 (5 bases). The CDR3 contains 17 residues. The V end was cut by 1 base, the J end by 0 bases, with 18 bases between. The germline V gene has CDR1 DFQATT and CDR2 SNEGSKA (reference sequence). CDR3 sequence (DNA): TGCAGTGCTAGAGTCAGCCCGGGACCGAACATGAACACTGAAGCTTTCTTT. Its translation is CSARVSPGPNMNTEAFF.

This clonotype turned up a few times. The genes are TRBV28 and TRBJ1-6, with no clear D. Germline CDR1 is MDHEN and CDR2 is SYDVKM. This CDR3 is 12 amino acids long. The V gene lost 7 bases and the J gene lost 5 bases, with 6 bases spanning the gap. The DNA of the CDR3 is TGTGCCAGCACGGTCAATAATTCACCCCTCCACTTT. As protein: CASTVNNSPLHF.

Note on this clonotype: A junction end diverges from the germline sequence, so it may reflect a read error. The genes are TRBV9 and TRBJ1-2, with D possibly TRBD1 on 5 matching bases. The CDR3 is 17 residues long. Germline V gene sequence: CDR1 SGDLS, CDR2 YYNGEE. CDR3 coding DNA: TGTGCCAGCAGCGTTAGGGACGGAGGAACCGCTAACTATGGCTGCACCTTC. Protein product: CASSVRDGGTANYGCTF.

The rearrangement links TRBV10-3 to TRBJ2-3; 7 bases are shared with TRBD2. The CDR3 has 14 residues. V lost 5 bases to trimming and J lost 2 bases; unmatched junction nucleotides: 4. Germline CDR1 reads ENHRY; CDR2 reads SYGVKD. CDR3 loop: CAISPSGDTDTQYF. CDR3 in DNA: TGTGCCATCAGTCCTAGCGGAGACACAGATACGCAGTATTTT.

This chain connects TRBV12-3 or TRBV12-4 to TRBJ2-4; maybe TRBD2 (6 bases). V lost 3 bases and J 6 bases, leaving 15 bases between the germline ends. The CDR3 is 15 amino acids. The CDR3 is CASSFGTLPGNIQYF. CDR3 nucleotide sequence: TGTGCCAGCAGTTTTGGGACTCTGCCGGGAAACATTCAGTACTTC.

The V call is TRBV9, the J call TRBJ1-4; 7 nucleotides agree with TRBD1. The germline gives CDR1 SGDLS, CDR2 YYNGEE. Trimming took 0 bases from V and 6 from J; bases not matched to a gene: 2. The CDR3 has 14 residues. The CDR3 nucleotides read TGTGCCAGCAGCGTAGAGGGGGCTGATGAAAAACTGTTTTTT. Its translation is CASSVEGADEKLFF.

The CDR3 loop reads CSARIAGLAGLRGDTQYF. CDR3 bases: TGCAGTGCTAGAATAGCGGGACTAGCGGGCCTGAGAGGGGATACGCAGTATTTT. The rearrangement uses TRBV20-1 and TRBJ2-3; 12 positions match TRBD2. This CDR3 contains 18 residues. CDR1 and CDR2 (germline): DFQATT, SNEGSKA (reference sequence). V lost 2 bases, J lost 6 bases, and 15 bases stayed unmatched.

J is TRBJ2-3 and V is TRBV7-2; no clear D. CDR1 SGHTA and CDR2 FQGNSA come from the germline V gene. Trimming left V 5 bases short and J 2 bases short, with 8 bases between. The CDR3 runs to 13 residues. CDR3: CASSVQFTDTQYF. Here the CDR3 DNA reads TGTGCCAGCAGCGTACAGTTCACAGATACGCAGTATTTT.

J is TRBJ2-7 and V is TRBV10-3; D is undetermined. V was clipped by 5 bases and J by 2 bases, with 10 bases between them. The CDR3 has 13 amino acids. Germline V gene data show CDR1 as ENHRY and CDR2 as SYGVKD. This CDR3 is CAISLDVTYEQYF. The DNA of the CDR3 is TGTGCCATCAGTCTGGACGTAACCTACGAGCAGTACTTC.

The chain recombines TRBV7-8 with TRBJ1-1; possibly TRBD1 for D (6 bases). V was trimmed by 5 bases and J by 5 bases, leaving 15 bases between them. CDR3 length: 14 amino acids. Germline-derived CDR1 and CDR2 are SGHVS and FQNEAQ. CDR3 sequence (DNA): TGTGCCAGCAGCGGCAACAGGGTAAGGACTGAAGCTTTCTTT. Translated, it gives CASSGNRVRTEAFF.

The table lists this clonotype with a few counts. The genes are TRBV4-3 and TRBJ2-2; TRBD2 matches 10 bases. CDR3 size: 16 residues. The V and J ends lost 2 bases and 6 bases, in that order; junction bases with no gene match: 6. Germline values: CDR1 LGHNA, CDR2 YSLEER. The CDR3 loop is CASSQTSGGAAGELFF. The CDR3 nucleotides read TGCGCCAGCAGCCAAACAAGCGGGGGGGCCGCCGGGGAGCTGTTTTTT.

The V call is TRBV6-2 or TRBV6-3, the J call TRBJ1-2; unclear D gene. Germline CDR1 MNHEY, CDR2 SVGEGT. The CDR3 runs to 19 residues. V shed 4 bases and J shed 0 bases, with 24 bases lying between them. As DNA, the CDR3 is TGTGCCAGCAGTTCCGAACCCACCCTGGCCGGGCTTACTAACTATGGCTACACCTTC. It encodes CASSSEPTLAGLTNYGYTF.